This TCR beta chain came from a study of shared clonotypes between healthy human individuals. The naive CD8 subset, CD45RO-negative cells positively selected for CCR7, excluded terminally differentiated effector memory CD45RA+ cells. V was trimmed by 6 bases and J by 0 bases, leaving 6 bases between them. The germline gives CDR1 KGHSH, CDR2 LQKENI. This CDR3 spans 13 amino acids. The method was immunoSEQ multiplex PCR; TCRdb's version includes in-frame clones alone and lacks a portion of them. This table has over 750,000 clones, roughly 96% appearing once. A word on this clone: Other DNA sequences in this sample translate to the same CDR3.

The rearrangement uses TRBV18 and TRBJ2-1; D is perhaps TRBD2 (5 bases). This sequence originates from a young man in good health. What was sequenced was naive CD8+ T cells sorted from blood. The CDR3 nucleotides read TGTGCCAGCTCCCGGGACTCCTACAATGAGCAGTTCTTC. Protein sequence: CASSRDSYNEQFF.